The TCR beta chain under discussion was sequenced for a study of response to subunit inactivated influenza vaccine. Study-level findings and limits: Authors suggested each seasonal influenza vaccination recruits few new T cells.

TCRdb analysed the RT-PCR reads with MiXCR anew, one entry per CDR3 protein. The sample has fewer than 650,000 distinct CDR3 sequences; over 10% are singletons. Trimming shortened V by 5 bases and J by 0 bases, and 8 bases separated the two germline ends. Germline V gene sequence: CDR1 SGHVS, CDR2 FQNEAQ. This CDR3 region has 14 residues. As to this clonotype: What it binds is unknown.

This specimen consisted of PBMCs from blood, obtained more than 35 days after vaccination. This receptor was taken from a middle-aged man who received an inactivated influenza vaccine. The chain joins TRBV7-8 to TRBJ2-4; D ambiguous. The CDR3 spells CASSITVAKNIQYF. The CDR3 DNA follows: TGTGCCAGCAGCATCACAGTAGCCAAAAACATTCAGTACTTC.